Listed below are T cell receptor beta chains from one sample, sequenced in a study of sequential checkpoint blockade in melanoma. The table came from immunoSEQ multiplex PCR; TCRdb's copy has only in-frame clones and leaves some out. The table has more than 2,500 clones, 22% seen once; the top ten hold over 15%. The sample here was tumor tissue (inferred from file names), taken from a patient given nivolumab and ipilimumab in sequence. Source of these receptors: a human donor with melanoma. The CDR3 runs from the conserved cysteine through the conserved F or W. Fields, in order: D gene, clone size, V gene, J gene, CDR3 DNA, CDR3 protein. A D gene is named only where the DNA matches it firmly. For some rows the clone size is stated as once, few or many, or as a class when expanded; others skip it.

D: TRBD1
size: -
V: TRBV6-8
J: TRBJ2-7
DNA: TGTGCCAGCAGACGGGACAGCTACGAGCAGTACTTC
CDR3: CASRRDSYEQYF

D: -
size: medium-sized
V: TRBV11-3
J: TRBJ2-3
DNA: TGTGCCAGCAGCTTGGTAGGGGAGCAGAATACGCAGTATTTT
CDR3: CASSLVGEQNTQYF

D: TRBD1
size: few
V: TRBV15
J: TRBJ1-2
DNA: TGTGCCACCAGCAGAGAGGGACAGGGAAACTATGGCTACACCTTC
CDR3: CATSREGQGNYGYTF

D: TRBD1
size: medium-sized
V: TRBV4-1
J: TRBJ1-1
DNA: TGCGCCAGCAGCCAGAATCCGAGACAGGGGATGAACACTGAAGCTTTCTTT
CDR3: CASSQNPRQGMNTEAFF

D: -
size: few
V: TRBV1
J: TRBJ2-1
DNA: TGCGCCAGCAGCCAAAACCCTAGCGGGAACTACAATGAGCAGTTCTTC
CDR3: CASSQNPSGNYNEQFF

D: TRBD1
size: medium-sized
V: TRBV11-3
J: TRBJ2-2
DNA: TGTGCCAGCAGACCAGGGACAGCCGCGAACACCGGGGAGCTGTTTTTT
CDR3: CASRPGTAANTGELFF

D: TRBD1
size: few
V: TRBV19
J: TRBJ2-4
DNA: TGTGCCAGTAGTTACAATAACCGGGACAGACGAATAGCCAAAAACATTCAGTACTTC
CDR3: CASSYNNRDRRIAKNIQYF

D: -
size: few
V: TRBV10-2
J: TRBJ1-5
DNA: TGCGCCAGCAGTGGGCAGGGAGGTGGTCAGCCCCAGCATTTT
CDR3: CASSGQGGGQPQHF

D: -
size: few
V: TRBV28
J: TRBJ1-3
DNA: TGTGCCAGCAGTTTAGTGGGAGGGGGGAACGCTGGAAACACCATATATTTT
CDR3: CASSLVGGGNAGNTIYF

D: TRBD2
size: few
V: TRBV4-1
J: TRBJ2-7
DNA: TGCGCCAGCAGACCGGGACTAGACTCCTACGAGCAGTACTTC
CDR3: CASRPGLDSYEQYF

D: TRBD1
size: once
V: TRBV18
J: TRBJ2-1
DNA: TGTGCCAGCTCATCGGGACAGGGTAAAAGGGTTGGAAATGAGCAGTTCTTC
CDR3: CASSSGQGKRVGNEQFF

D: -
size: large
V: TRBV11-3
J: TRBJ2-1
DNA: TGTGCCAGCAGCTGGGGGGAGGCTAGGAATGAGCAGTTCTTC
CDR3: CASSWGEARNEQFF

D: -
size: few
V: TRBV14
J: TRBJ2-2
DNA: TGTGCCAGCAGCCAAGACATACTGGGCGCCGGGGAGCTGTTTTTT
CDR3: CASSQDILGAGELFF

D: -
size: many
V: TRBV6-8
J: TRBJ1-1
DNA: TGTGCCAGCAGTTACTCGATGGCCGGTGCGGGGGTCTCCACTGAAGCTTTCTTT
CDR3: CASSYSMAGAGVSTEAFF

D: -
size: few
V: TRBV28
J: TRBJ2-3
DNA: TGTGCCAGCAGGGGGCCATACTTCACAGATACGCAGTATTTT
CDR3: CASRGPYFTDTQYF

D: -
size: many
V: TRBV11-3
J: TRBJ1-1
DNA: TGTGCCAGCAGCAATAGGGGTAGGGCCACTGAAGCTTTCTTT
CDR3: CASSNRGRATEAFF

D: TRBD2
size: -
V: TRBV19
J: TRBJ2-3
DNA: TGTGCCAGTAGTAAAGGAGCGGGGGCCTCAGATACGCAGTATTTT
CDR3: CASSKGAGASDTQYF

D: -
size: -
V: TRBV23-1
J: TRBJ1-1
DNA: TGCGCCAGCAGCTTGGACGGGAACACTGAAGCTTTCTTT
CDR3: CASSLDGNTEAFF

D: -
size: -
V: TRBV18
J: TRBJ1-4
DNA: TGTGCCAGCTCACCACGGGCAGGGCGTAATGAAAAACTGTTTTTT
CDR3: CASSPRAGRNEKLFF

D: -
size: -
V: TRBV25-1
J: TRBJ2-5
DNA: TGTGCCAGCAGTGAATTAGGGGGGCGTCAAGAGACCCAGTACTTC
CDR3: CASSELGGRQETQYF

D: -
size: -
V: TRBV14
J: TRBJ2-7
DNA: TGTGCCAGCAGCCAACTTTCCGGGGGAGAGCAGTACTTC
CDR3: CASSQLSGGEQYF

D: TRBD1
size: few
V: TRBV6-8
J: TRBJ1-1
DNA: TGTGCCAGCAGTTACCCGCCTCCCCGTGGGGACAGGCGGTTCACTGAAGCTTTCTTT
CDR3: CASSYPPPRGDRRFTEAFF

D: TRBD1
size: few
V: TRBV6-8
J: TRBJ1-4
DNA: TGTGCCAGCAGTGACAGGGGCACTAATGAAAAACTGTTTTTT
CDR3: CASSDRGTNEKLFF

D: TRBD1
size: many
V: TRBV9
J: TRBJ2-4
DNA: TGTGCCAGCAGCGTACCGGTCAGGGGGACCAAAAACATTCAGTACTTC
CDR3: CASSVPVRGTKNIQYF

D: -
size: -
V: TRBV18
J: TRBJ2-1
DNA: TGTGCCAGCTCACCACCGGCGCAGGGGCAGAACAATGAGCAGTTCTTC
CDR3: CASSPPAQGQNNEQFF

D: TRBD1
size: -
V: TRBV19
J: TRBJ2-6
DNA: TGTGCCAGTAGTATAGCCGGGACAGGAGTCTCTGGGGCCAACGTCCTGACTTTC
CDR3: CASSIAGTGVSGANVLTF

D: -
size: -
V: TRBV6-8
J: TRBJ2-7
DNA: TGTGCCAGCGTCGAGGAGAGGCGAAACGAGCAGTACTTC
CDR3: CASVEERRNEQYF

D: -
size: many
V: TRBV9
J: TRBJ2-1
DNA: TGTGCCAGCAGCGCCAACGTCAATGAGCAGTTCTTC
CDR3: CASSANVNEQFF

D: -
size: large
V: TRBV11-3
J: TRBJ2-7
DNA: TGTGCCAGCAGCCCCAGTACCCCCATCTACGAGCAGTACTTC
CDR3: CASSPSTPIYEQYF

D: TRBD2
size: once
V: TRBV25-1
J: TRBJ2-1
DNA: TGTGCCAGCAGTGATCATAGGACTAGCCTATACAATGAGCAGTTCTTC
CDR3: CASSDHRTSLYNEQFF